These T cell receptor beta chains were read from a single sample in a study of cytomegalovirus exposure and HLA in healthy donors. Some clones are missing from TCRdb's copy, which holds only in-frame ones; the method was immunoSEQ multiplex PCR. The sample lists about 200,000 clones, about 82% occurring once. Sequencing was carried out using PBMCs. These receptors were obtained from a young man in good health and CMV-seronegative. Both conserved end residues are part of each CDR3. The order of the fields is clone size, D gene, J gene, V gene, CDR3 DNA, CDR3 protein. A D gene is named only where the DNA matches it firmly. A clone size is listed for some rows: how often the clone was seen (once, few, many), or a class if it is expanded.

>.|TRBD2|TRBJ2-3|TRBV25-1
TGTGCCAGCAGTGAAGGGGGGGTCTCTAGCACAGATACGCAGTATTTT
CASSEGGVSSTDTQYF
>.|TRBD1|TRBJ1-6|TRBV2
TGTGCCAGCCTAATGGGACAGGGGACCTATAATTCACCCCTCCACTTT
CASLMGQGTYNSPLHF
>.|TRBD1|TRBJ2-1|TRBV5-1
TGCGCCAGCAGCACCTCACAGGGGGCCGTTAATGAGCAGTTCTTC
CASSTSQGAVNEQFF
>.|.|TRBJ2-7|TRBV6-5
TGTGCCAGCAGTTACTCGAGGCCTTTGGACGAGCAGTACTTC
CASSYSRPLDEQYF
>.|TRBD1|TRBJ1-2|TRBV27
TGTGCCAGCTCCGGGACAGGGGGCCTTCACTATGGCTACACCTTC
CASSGTGGLHYGYTF
>.|.|TRBJ2-2|TRBV4-2
TGTGCCAGCAGCCAAAATATTACAGGGATGCGGGCCGGGGAGCTGTTTTTT
CASSQNITGMRAGELFF
>.|TRBD1|TRBJ2-2|TRBV11-2
TGTGCCAGCAGCGCCGACAGGGTCCACCGGGAGCTGTTTTTT
CASSADRVHRELFF
>.|.|TRBJ2-7|TRBV15
TGTGCCACCAGCAGAGATCCCCGCTACGAGCAGTACTTC
CATSRDPRYEQYF
>.|TRBD1|TRBJ1-4|TRBV27
TGTGCCAGCAGTTTATCGATAGGGGACAGCCCTCTCCCGGGTGAAAAACTGTTTTTT
CASSLSIGDSPLPGEKLFF
>.|.|TRBJ2-1|TRBV4-1
TGCGCCAGCAGCCCCCGGGAAACTTACAACCAGTTCTTC
CASSPRETYNQFF
>.|.|TRBJ2-1|TRBV19
TGTGCCAGTACCCCCCAGGTCAGCCCCAATGAGCAGTTCTTC
CASTPQVSPNEQFF
>.|.|TRBJ1-2|TRBV2
TGTGCCAGCAGAACTCGGGGAAGTTCCGGCGGCTACACCTTC
CASRTRGSSGGYTF
>.|.|TRBJ1-1|TRBV6-1
TGTGCCAGCAGTGAATCGAAGGGGTTTCGCGGTGAAGCTTTCTTT
CASSESKGFRGEAFF
>once|.|TRBJ1-2|TRBV9
TGTGCCAGCAGCGTAGAATCCGGGAGGTATGGCTACACCTTC
CASSVESGRYGYTF